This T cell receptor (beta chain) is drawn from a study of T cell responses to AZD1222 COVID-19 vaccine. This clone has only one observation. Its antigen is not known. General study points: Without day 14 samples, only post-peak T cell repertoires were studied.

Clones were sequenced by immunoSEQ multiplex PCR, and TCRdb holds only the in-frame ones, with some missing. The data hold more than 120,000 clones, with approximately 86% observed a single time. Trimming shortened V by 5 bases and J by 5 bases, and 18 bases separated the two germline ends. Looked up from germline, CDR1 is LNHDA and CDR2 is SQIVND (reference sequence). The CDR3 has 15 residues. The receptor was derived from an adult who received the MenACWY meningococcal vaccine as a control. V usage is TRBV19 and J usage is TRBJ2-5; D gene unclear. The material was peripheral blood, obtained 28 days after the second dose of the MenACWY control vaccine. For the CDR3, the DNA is TGTGCCAGTAGTGGACGACACCTATTGTGGGAGACCCAGTACTTC. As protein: CASSGRHLLWETQYF.